This is a list of T cell receptor beta chains from one sample in a study of cytomegalovirus exposure and HLA in healthy donors. Sequenced by immunoSEQ multiplex PCR; TCRdb stores in-frame clones only, minus some. Of around 130,000 clones listed, approximately 85% are singletons. The material sequenced was PBMCs. All receptors derive from a woman aged 40 to 55 in good health and CMV-seronegative. Each CDR3 is given with its conserved first and last residue. A D gene is named only where the DNA matches it firmly. Size values are once, few and many counts, or a class for expanded clones, and some rows have none.

abundance: -; d_gene: -; v_gene: TRBV6-6; j_gene: TRBJ1-5; len: 12; CDR3nt: TGTGCCAGCGGACAACGCGATCAGCCCCAGCATTTT; CDR3aa: CASGQRDQPQHF
abundance: few; d_gene: -; v_gene: TRBV6-4; j_gene: TRBJ2-1; len: 15; CDR3nt: TGTGCCAGCAGTGCCTCGGGCGGGTCCTACAATGAGCAGTTCTTC; CDR3aa: CASSASGGSYNEQFF
abundance: -; d_gene: -; v_gene: TRBV11-2; j_gene: TRBJ2-3; len: 15; CDR3nt: TGTGCCAGCAGCCCCGGACAGATCTCCACAGATACGCAGTATTTT; CDR3aa: CASSPGQISTDTQYF
abundance: -; d_gene: TRBD1; v_gene: TRBV5-1; j_gene: TRBJ1-2; len: 13; CDR3nt: TGCGCCAGCAGCCCACAGGGGGTAGATGGCTACACCTTC; CDR3aa: CASSPQGVDGYTF
abundance: -; d_gene: TRBD1; v_gene: TRBV2; j_gene: TRBJ1-1; len: 12; CDR3nt: TGTGCCAGCAGTGGACAGGGGACTGAAGCTTTCTTT; CDR3aa: CASSGQGTEAFF
abundance: -; d_gene: TRBD1; v_gene: TRBV28; j_gene: TRBJ1-2; len: 14; CDR3nt: TGTGCCAGCAGCTGGGGACAGGGGGCATGGGGCTACACCTTC; CDR3aa: CASSWGQGAWGYTF
abundance: -; d_gene: -; v_gene: TRBV11-3; j_gene: TRBJ2-3; len: 14; CDR3nt: TGTGCCAGCAGCTTAAGCGGGCTCAAGGATACGCAGTATTTT; CDR3aa: CASSLSGLKDTQYF
abundance: -; d_gene: TRBD1; v_gene: TRBV10-3; j_gene: TRBJ2-6; len: 14; CDR3nt: TGTGCCATCAGTGTTGGGACAGGGGGGAACGTCCTGACTTTC; CDR3aa: CAISVGTGGNVLTF
abundance: -; d_gene: -; v_gene: TRBV30; j_gene: TRBJ2-6; len: 16; CDR3nt: TGTGCCTCGCCGCAGACTCGCCCGCGCCGGGCCAACGTCCTGACTTTC; CDR3aa: CASPQTRPRRANVLTF
abundance: -; d_gene: -; v_gene: TRBV19; j_gene: TRBJ1-1; len: 13; CDR3nt: TGTGCCAGTAGTCCGCAAATACGGACTGAAGCTTTCTTT; CDR3aa: CASSPQIRTEAFF
abundance: -; d_gene: TRBD1; v_gene: TRBV7-2; j_gene: TRBJ1-2; len: 13; CDR3nt: TGTGCCAGCAGCCCGGGACAGCTATATGGCTACACCTTC; CDR3aa: CASSPGQLYGYTF
abundance: -; d_gene: -; v_gene: TRBV7-9; j_gene: TRBJ1-5; len: 16; CDR3nt: TGTGCCAGCAGCTTAGGGGATTCACAGGGATCTCAGCCCCAGCATTTT; CDR3aa: CASSLGDSQGSQPQHF
abundance: -; d_gene: -; v_gene: TRBV5-8; j_gene: TRBJ2-6; len: 13; CDR3nt: TGTGCCAGCCGCCAGTCTGGGGCCAACGTCCTGACTTTC; CDR3aa: CASRQSGANVLTF
abundance: -; d_gene: -; v_gene: TRBV7-9; j_gene: TRBJ2-2; len: 14; CDR3nt: TGTGCCAGCAGAAAGGGACAAAACACCGGGGAGCTGTTTTTT; CDR3aa: CASRKGQNTGELFF
abundance: -; d_gene: TRBD1; v_gene: TRBV27; j_gene: TRBJ2-7; len: 16; CDR3nt: TGTGCCAGCAGTCTCACCGCCGGGACAGGGGGCTACGAGCAGTACTTC; CDR3aa: CASSLTAGTGGYEQYF
abundance: once; d_gene: -; v_gene: TRBV28; j_gene: TRBJ1-5; len: 15; CDR3nt: TGTGCCAGCAACACCCCGTCCGTGGGCAATCAGCCCCAGCATTTT; CDR3aa: CASNTPSVGNQPQHF
abundance: -; d_gene: -; v_gene: TRBV10-3; j_gene: TRBJ1-5; len: 15; CDR3nt: TGTGCCATCGGCGGGGGCCTATATAGCAATCAGCCCCAGCATTTT; CDR3aa: CAIGGGLYSNQPQHF
abundance: few; d_gene: -; v_gene: TRBV6-5; j_gene: TRBJ2-7; len: 15; CDR3nt: TGTGCCAGCAGTTCCAGGGGTGCAGGGCGGAACGAGCAGTACTTC; CDR3aa: CASSSRGAGRNEQYF
abundance: -; d_gene: -; v_gene: TRBV6-6; j_gene: TRBJ1-1; len: 10; CDR3nt: TGTGCCAGCCATGGACAGGAAGCTTTCTTT; CDR3aa: CASHGQEAFF
abundance: -; d_gene: TRBD2; v_gene: TRBV28; j_gene: TRBJ2-2; len: 14; CDR3nt: TGTGCCAGCGAAACCGGGACTAGATCCGGGGAGCTGTTTTTT; CDR3aa: CASETGTRSGELFF
abundance: -; d_gene: -; v_gene: TRBV6-5; j_gene: TRBJ1-1; len: 16; CDR3nt: TGTGCCAGCAGTTACTCGATGGGAGGGTTTGAGGCTGAAGCTTTCTTT; CDR3aa: CASSYSMGGFEAEAFF
abundance: few; d_gene: -; v_gene: TRBV25-1; j_gene: TRBJ1-1; len: 15; CDR3nt: TGTGCCAGCAGTGCGCAGGGGAGTATAGACACTGAAGCTTTCTTT; CDR3aa: CASSAQGSIDTEAFF
abundance: -; d_gene: -; v_gene: TRBV7-6; j_gene: TRBJ2-6; len: 16; CDR3nt: TGTGCCAGCAGCGAACAGGTTCACTCTGGGGCCAACGTCCTGACTTTC; CDR3aa: CASSEQVHSGANVLTF
abundance: -; d_gene: TRBD1; v_gene: TRBV11-3; j_gene: TRBJ2-2; len: 16; CDR3nt: TGTGCCAGCAGCCGACGACAGGGAAGAAACACCGGGGAGCTGTTTTTT; CDR3aa: CASSRRQGRNTGELFF
abundance: -; d_gene: TRBD2; v_gene: TRBV7-9; j_gene: TRBJ2-7; len: 15; CDR3nt: TGTGCCAGCAGCTTCTCCCTGGTGGGAGGGTACGAGCAGTACTTC; CDR3aa: CASSFSLVGGYEQYF